Below, 20 T cell receptor beta chains from the same sample are listed, as sequenced in a study of blood T cell repertoires in COVID-19 (dated by TCRdb to about 2020). Library creation used the immunoSEQ multiplex PCR assay. Held by TCRdb, this immuneACCESS table contains in-frame sequences only and omits some clones. Under half of the omission traces to an unresolved V gene where checked; the cause of the rest is unknown. The sample data list 120,000 to 150,000 clones, and roughly 90% of these were observed just once. The leading ten clones occupy 1.2% of the sample. Sample: PBMCs or T cells enriched from blood (not recorded which). Source of these receptors: a woman aged 25 to 45 with acute COVID-19.

The chain combines TRBV30 with TRBJ2-7, with D perhaps matching TRBD2 (5 bases). From germline, CDR1 is GTSNPN and CDR2 SVGIG (reference sequence). CDR3 length: 15 residues. V shed 2 bases and J shed 0 bases, with 14 bases lying between them. For the CDR3, the DNA is TGTGCCTGGAGTACCGGGGAAGTCAGCTCCTACGAGCAGTACTTC. Translating gives CAWSTGEVSSYEQYF.

This sequence joins TRBV6-6 and TRBJ1-1, with D possibly TRBD1 on 5 matching bases. Germline CDR1 MNHNY, CDR2 SVGAGI (reference sequence). This CDR3 is 15 amino acids long. Trimming removed 6 bases from V and 4 bases from J, with 18 bases in between. As DNA, the CDR3 is TGTGCCAGCAGGCCACCTTTTCAGGGCGGCACTGAAGCTTTCTTT. It yields the protein CASRPPFQGGTEAFF.

This chain connects TRBV5-6 to TRBJ2-1, with unresolved D. Trimming took 4 bases from V and 4 from J, leaving 12 bases between them. The germline gives CDR1 SGHDT, CDR2 YYEEEE. The length of the CDR3 is 14 residues. CDR3 residues: CASSPVSGYNEQFF. CDR3 in DNA: TGTGCCAGCAGCCCAGTGTCAGGATACAATGAGCAGTTCTTC. The complete variable domain, with remaining parts taken from reference TRBV5-6 and TRBJ2-1, reads DAGVTQSPTHLIKTRGQQVTLRCSPKSGHDTVSWYQQALGQGPQFIFQYYEEEERQRGNFPDRFSGHQFPNYSSELNVNALLLGDSALYLCASSPVSGYNEQFFGPGTRLTVL.

V is TRBV24-1 and J is TRBJ2-5; 9 bases line up with TRBD1. The J segment lost 4 bases and the V segment lost 5 bases, leaving 7 bases of the junction unmatched. Germline V gives CDR1 KGHDR, CDR2 SFDVKD. The CDR3 consists of 15 residues. The CDR3 bases are TGTGCCACCAGTGTCGTTAGGGGACAGGGAGAGACCCAGTACTTC. As protein: CATSVVRGQGETQYF.

This chain uses TRBV5-6 with TRBJ2-1; D is ambiguous. V gave up 1 base and J gave up 9 bases, with 5 bases separating them. The CDR3 totals 11 residues. Germline CDR1 reads SGHDT; CDR2 reads YYEEEE. The CDR3 loop reads CASSLTVEQFF. The CDR3 DNA reads TGTGCCAGCAGCTTGACTGTTGAGCAGTTCTTC.

V and J are TRBV5-1 and TRBJ1-1, with 7 bases identical to TRBD1. This CDR3 region has 16 residues. V was clipped by 1 base and J by 1 base; unmatched bases: 7. CDR1 is SGHRS, CDR2 YFSETQ, per germline. CDR3 nucleotide sequence: TGCGCCAGCAGCTTGTTAGGGGGACAGCAGAACACTGAAGCTTTCTTT. It codes for CASSLLGGQQNTEAFF.

The chain uses TRBV29-1 and TRBJ2-5; a weak D match, TRBD2 (6 bases). Trimming pared 6 bases from V and 1 base from J, leaving 18 bases between. This CDR3 is built from 15 residues. The V gene's germline CDR1 is SQVTM and CDR2 ANQGSEA. The CDR3 protein is CSVGLILGGQETQYF. The DNA for the CDR3 is TGCAGCGTGGGACTCATTTTGGGGGGCCAAGAGACCCAGTACTTC.

The gene calls are TRBV10-3 and TRBJ2-1; TRBD2 might be the D (5 bases). Germline V gives CDR1 ENHRY, CDR2 SYGVKD. The CDR3 runs 17 residues. V gave up 6 bases and J gave up 5 bases, with 23 bases separating them. In DNA, the CDR3 is TGTGCCATCAGGAGTGGCTCAACGGGAACTCAAGACAATGAGCAGTTCTTC. Amino acid sequence: CAIRSGSTGTQDNEQFF.

The rearrangement links TRBV3-1 (or the pseudogene TRBV3-2) to TRBJ2-2; D might be TRBD1 (5 bases). Trimming stripped 1 base from V and 7 bases from J, with 10 bases between. The CDR3 runs to 14 residues. The germline CDR1 and CDR2 sequences are LGHDT and YNNKEL (reference sequence). The CDR3 sequence: CASSQGRVGGELFF. CDR3 DNA sequence: TGTGCCAGCAGCCAAGGCAGGGTTGGCGGGGAGCTGTTTTTT.

The V gene is TRBV28, the J gene TRBJ2-7; TRBD2 might be the D (6 bases). V dropped 3 bases and J dropped 2 bases, with 14 bases sitting between them. CDR3 size: 15 residues. CDR1 MDHEN and CDR2 SYDVKM come from the germline V gene. DNA for the CDR3: TGTGCCAGCAGTTTTCGAGGGACTTACCCCTACGAGCAGTACTTC. Encoded protein: CASSFRGTYPYEQYF.

V usage is TRBV12-5 and J usage is TRBJ2-3, with D perhaps matching TRBD1 (5 bases). V lost 2 bases and J 5 bases, leaving 8 bases between the germline ends. The V gene's germline CDR1 is LGHNT and CDR2 FRNRAP. This CDR3 contains 13 residues. DNA of the CDR3: TGTGCTAGTGGTTTGATAGGGGTAGATACGCAGTATTTT. Protein: CASGLIGVDTQYF.

J is TRBJ2-1 and V is TRBV19; 15 bases agree with TRBD2. The V gene end was trimmed by 7 bases and the J gene end by 7 bases; junction bases not matched to a gene: 8. The CDR3 consists of 16 residues. CDR1 and CDR2 (germline): LNHDA, SQIVND (reference sequence). The CDR3 loop is CASKRGLAGGVNEQFF. CDR3 DNA sequence: TGTGCCAGTAAGAGGGGACTAGCGGGAGGTGTAAATGAGCAGTTCTTC.

The rearrangement uses TRBV3-1 (or the pseudogene TRBV3-2) and TRBJ1-1; D perhaps matches TRBD1 (6 bases). The germline gives CDR1 LGHDT, CDR2 YNNKEL (reference sequence). The V end was cut by 0 bases, the J end by 1 base, with 21 bases between. The CDR3 sequence is 19 residues long. CDR3 sequence reads: CASSQDRIRGMGKNTEAFF. The DNA of the CDR3 is TGTGCCAGCAGCCAAGATAGGATAAGGGGGATGGGGAAGAACACTGAAGCTTTCTTT.

V gene TRBV5-1 combines with J gene TRBJ2-1, with 13 bases matching TRBD2. The CDR3 loop spans 14 amino acids. Trimming at V came to 7 bases and at J to 6 bases, leaving 4 bases not matched to a gene. The V gene's germline CDR1 is SGHRS and CDR2 YFSETQ. CDR3 residues: CASVRTSGSNEQFF. CDR3 in DNA: TGCGCCAGCGTTCGGACTAGCGGGAGCAATGAGCAGTTCTTC.

The chain combines TRBV5-1 with TRBJ2-5, with TRBD2 matching over 7 bases. Losses at the gene ends were 4 bases for V and 0 bases for J; bases not matched to a gene: 12. CDR3 size: 17 residues. CDR1 and CDR2 from the germline V gene are SGHRS and YFSETQ. The CDR3 loop reads CASSPGRDGLYQETQYF. The CDR3 nucleotides are TGCGCCAGCAGCCCTGGGAGGGACGGGCTGTACCAAGAGACCCAGTACTTC.

The chain recombines TRBV6-2 or TRBV6-3 with TRBJ2-3; D unresolved. The CDR3 is made up of 14 amino acids. The V and J ends lost 3 bases and 0 bases respectively, with 7 bases between them. Per the germline V gene, CDR1 is MNHEY and CDR2 is SVGEGT. The CDR3 is CASSYLASTDTQYF. In DNA, the CDR3 is TGTGCCAGCAGTTATCTCGCGAGCACAGATACGCAGTATTTT.

The V and J genes are TRBV20-1 and TRBJ1-5; D not resolved. The CDR3 is 14 amino acids. V lost 3 bases, J lost 5 bases, and 14 bases lay in between. The germline gives CDR1 DFQATT, CDR2 SNEGSKA (reference sequence). The CDR3 protein is CSASPPGDHQPQHF. The CDR3, as DNA: TGCAGTGCTAGTCCCCCGGGAGACCATCAGCCCCAGCATTTT.

The chain employs TRBV9 and TRBJ2-1, with TRBD2 matching 10 bases. Germline assignment: CDR1 SGDLS and CDR2 YYNGEE. V shed 3 bases and J 10 bases; nucleotides not matched to a gene: 10. The CDR3 loop spans 15 amino acids. The chain's CDR3 is CASSGSGRAYGEQFF. CDR3 coding DNA: TGTGCCAGCAGCGGGAGCGGGAGGGCCTATGGGGAGCAGTTCTTC. The whole variable domain, filled in from reference TRBV9 and TRBJ2-1, reads DSGVTQTPKHLITATGQRVTLRCSPRSGDLSVYWYQQSLDQGLQFLIQYYNGEERAKGNILERFSAQQFPDLHSELNLSSLELGDSALYFCASSGSGRAYGEQFFGPGTRLTVL.

The CDR3 region has the DNA TGTGCCAGCAGTAGTCTTTTGGCCATACTACGTCAATATGGCTACACCTTC. Translation gives CASSSLLAILRQYGYTF. This chain uses TRBV28 with TRBJ1-2; D gene ambiguous. V lost 5 bases to trimming and J lost 5 bases, with 24 bases between them. CDR1 and CDR2 (germline): MDHEN, SYDVKM. The CDR3 covers 17 residues.

V usage is TRBV5-1 and J usage is TRBJ2-7, with 9 nucleotides matching TRBD1. In germline, CDR1 is SGHRS, CDR2 YFSETQ. Trimming cost V 0 bases and J 0 bases; bases outside gene matches: 13. The CDR3 has 19 residues. The CDR3 DNA sequence: TGCGCCAGCAGCTTGGGCCCCTCCTCCGGGACAGGGTTCTCCTACGAGCAGTACTTC. It specifies CASSLGPSSGTGFSYEQYF.